A selection of T cell receptor beta chains follows, all from one sample in a study of shared clonotypes between healthy human individuals. The assay was immunoSEQ multiplex PCR, and TCRdb's table has in-frame clones only and misses some. Of approximately 500,000 clones in the sample, approximately 78% are singletons; the top ten hold about 12%. Sequences were obtained from PBMCs. The receptors stem from a woman aged 40 to 50 in good health. Some clones in this sample may be carry-over from other donors' samples. Both conserved end residues are part of each CDR3. Each record gives: clone size, V gene, D gene, J gene, CDR3 DNA, CDR3 protein. A D gene is named only where the DNA matches it firmly. The size of a clone is reported for some rows only, either as once, few or many, or as a class for expanded clones.

NA,TRBV7-6,NA,TRBJ2-7,TGTGCCAGCAGCCCCGGGCCCACGGGCTCCTACGAGCAGTACTTC,CASSPGPTGSYEQYF
NA,TRBV5-1,TRBD2,TRBJ2-5,TGCGCCAGCAGTTTAGCGGGAGCGGAGACCCAGTACTTC,CASSLAGAETQYF
NA,TRBV5-1,NA,TRBJ2-2,TGCGCCAGCAGCTTGGGTCCGGCTCAGGAGCTGTTTTTT,CASSLGPAQELFF
once,TRBV7-9,NA,TRBJ2-7,TGTGCCAGCTCGGTTAGGGCAGGGGACCCCTACGAGCAGTACTTC,CASSVRAGDPYEQYF
few,TRBV6-1,TRBD1,TRBJ1-4,TGTGCCAGCAAGGTGGGACAGGAGAATGAAAAACTGTTTTTT,CASKVGQENEKLFF
NA,TRBV5-4,NA,TRBJ2-2,TGTGCCAGCAGCTTGGCCCAAGAGGGCCGCACCGGGGAGCTGTTTTTT,CASSLAQEGRTGELFF
NA,TRBV7-2,NA,TRBJ2-3,TGTGCCAGCAGCTCCGCCGGAACAGATACGCAGTATTTT,CASSSAGTDTQYF
many,TRBV11-2,NA,TRBJ2-3,TGTGCCAGCAGCTTCTCAACGGCGGGAGATACGCAGTATTTT,CASSFSTAGDTQYF
NA,TRBV7-3,NA,TRBJ2-1,TGTGCCAGCAGCCTGGGACTGAACAATGAGCAGTTCTTC,CASSLGLNNEQFF
NA,TRBV7-2,TRBD1,TRBJ1-4,TGTGCCAGCAGCCCCCGGACAGGGTGGGTTAATGAAAAACTGTTTTTT,CASSPRTGWVNEKLFF
NA,TRBV5-4,TRBD2,TRBJ2-7,TGTGCCAGCAGCTTGGAACTAGCGGGAGCCGAGCAGTACTTC,CASSLELAGAEQYF
NA,TRBV7-9,TRBD2,TRBJ2-6,TGTGCCAGCAGCGACGGGACTAACAGGGCCAACGTCCTGACTTTC,CASSDGTNRANVLTF
NA,TRBV5-4,TRBD2,TRBJ2-3,TGTGCCAGCAGCGCCTGGGCGGGAGTTCAAGATACGCAGTATTTT,CASSAWAGVQDTQYF
NA,TRBV29-1,NA,TRBJ1-2,TGCAGCGGCCTAACAGGCGGCTATGGCTACACCTTC,CSGLTGGYGYTF
NA,TRBV7-2,NA,TRBJ2-7,TGTGCCAGCAGCTTGGGCTACGGGCTATCCTACGAGCAGTACTTC,CASSLGYGLSYEQYF
NA,TRBV6-5,TRBD2,TRBJ2-1,TGTGCCAGCAGTTCTCAAGCGGGAGTTGAGCAGTTCTTC,CASSSQAGVEQFF
NA,TRBV5-5,NA,TRBJ1-1,TGTGCCAGCAGCTTGAGAGGGACACCAAACACTGAAGCTTTCTTT,CASSLRGTPNTEAFF
once,TRBV7-2,TRBD2,TRBJ2-1,TGTGCCAGCAGCACGGGACTAGCGGGAGTTGACAATGAGCAGTTCTTC,CASSTGLAGVDNEQFF
NA,TRBV5-1,TRBD2,TRBJ2-3,TGCGCCAGCAGGCGGGAGGGCCGAACAGATACGCAGTATTTT,CASRREGRTDTQYF
few,TRBV6-1,NA,TRBJ2-3,TGTGCCAGCAGTGTTAGAGCGGAGGGGGCAGATACGCAGTATTTT,CASSVRAEGADTQYF
NA,TRBV5-1,NA,TRBJ2-5,TGCGCCAGCAGACCGGACGGAGGAAGGGAGACCCAGTACTTC,CASRPDGGRETQYF
NA,TRBV5-6,NA,TRBJ1-6,TGTGCCAGCAACGTGAGGGGACGGGGACATTCACCCCTCCACTTT,CASNVRGRGHSPLHF
NA,TRBV6-6,NA,TRBJ2-7,TGTGCCAGCAGTAACACCTACGAGCAGTACTTC,CASSNTYEQYF
NA,TRBV19,NA,TRBJ2-5,TGTGCCAGTAGTTCGGGGGCGGGAGTAGGAGAGACCCAGTACTTC,CASSSGAGVGETQYF
NA,TRBV7-9,TRBD1,TRBJ2-1,TGTGCCAGCAGCTTGGGAAGACAGGGCGGTAGTGAGGGGCAGTTCTTC,CASSLGRQGGSEGQFF
NA,TRBV19,NA,TRBJ2-5,TGTGCCACCAGGGGCTTGCAAGAGACCCAGTACTTC,CATRGLQETQYF
NA,TRBV9,NA,TRBJ2-1,TGTGCCAGCAGCGCCCGGAGGGCAGAAGATGAGCAGTTCTTC,CASSARRAEDEQFF
few,TRBV5-1,TRBD2,TRBJ2-1,TGCGCCAGCAGCTGGACACCGGGACTAGCGGCTAATGAGCAGTTCTTC,CASSWTPGLAANEQFF
NA,TRBV7-3,TRBD2,TRBJ2-1,TGTGCCAGCAGCTTAGGGACTAGCGGGAGAAATGAGCAGTTCTTC,CASSLGTSGRNEQFF
many,TRBV25-1,TRBD1,TRBJ2-7,TGTGCCAGCAGTGAAATGGGGACAGGGGAAATAAGCTACGAGCAGTACTTC,CASSEMGTGEISYEQYF
NA,TRBV5-1,TRBD2,TRBJ2-7,TGCGCCAGCAGCTTGGCTCTAGCGGGAGAGGGCGAGCAGTACTTC,CASSLALAGEGEQYF
few,TRBV28,TRBD1,TRBJ1-6,TGTGCCAGCACCCCACTCGGGACAGCCGATAATTCACCCCTCCACTTT,CASTPLGTADNSPLHF
NA,TRBV7-2,TRBD2,TRBJ2-7,TGTGCCAGCAGCCTCACTAGCGGCCCGACTTACGAGCAGTACTTC,CASSLTSGPTYEQYF
few,TRBV10-3,TRBD2,TRBJ2-5,TGTGCCATCAGTGAGTCGACTAGCGGGAGTGAGACCCAGTACTTC,CAISESTSGSETQYF
NA,TRBV5-1,NA,TRBJ2-5,TGCGCCAGCAGCCCCCGACTAGGGGGAGAGACCCAGTACTTC,CASSPRLGGETQYF
NA,TRBV9,NA,TRBJ1-5,TGTGCCAGCAGCGTAGACTGGGATCCCAATCAGCCCCAGCATTTT,CASSVDWDPNQPQHF
NA,TRBV6-1,TRBD2,TRBJ2-3,TGTGCCAGCAGTCGTCGGACTAGCGGCACAGATACGCAGTATTTT,CASSRRTSGTDTQYF
NA,TRBV7-2,NA,TRBJ2-5,TGTGCCAGCAGCTTACAACCGGGACCTCAAGAGACCCAGTACTTC,CASSLQPGPQETQYF
once,TRBV21-1,NA,TRBJ1-5,TGTGCCAGCAGCAAAGAGGCAGGGGGTGCTCAGCCCCAGCATTTT,CASSKEAGGAQPQHF
NA,TRBV19,NA,TRBJ2-2,TGTGCCAGTAGTCCCCAGACACCCCCGAACACCGGGGAGCTGTTTTTT,CASSPQTPPNTGELFF
NA,TRBV4-1,NA,TRBJ1-1,TGCGCCAGCAGCCAAGCGAAGACAGCCCAGAACACTGAAGCTTTCTTT,CASSQAKTAQNTEAFF
NA,TRBV10-2,TRBD1,TRBJ2-7,TGCGCCAGCAGTGAAGACAGGGTGTACGAGCAGTACTTC,CASSEDRVYEQYF
many,TRBV4-3,TRBD2,TRBJ2-7,TGCGCCAGCAGCCAGTCGACTAGCGGGTTCTACGAGCAGTACTTC,CASSQSTSGFYEQYF
NA,TRBV30,NA,TRBJ2-7,TGTGCCTGGAGTCCCCTGGACGAGCAGTACTTC,CAWSPLDEQYF
NA,TRBV28,TRBD1,TRBJ2-1,TGTGCCAGCACCTATTGGGGACAGGGAAAGAATGAGCAGTTCTTC,CASTYWGQGKNEQFF
once,TRBV7-2,NA,TRBJ2-1,TGTGCCAGCAGCCCCGAGGGACTGCCTCACAATGAGCAGTTCTTC,CASSPEGLPHNEQFF
once,TRBV5-1,TRBD1,TRBJ2-5,TGCGCCAGCAGTCTGGAGGGACAGGGCTGGGAGACCCAGTACTTC,CASSLEGQGWETQYF
NA,TRBV5-1,TRBD2,TRBJ2-7,TGCGCCAGCAGCTTAACTAGCGGGAGTTACGAGCAGTACTTC,CASSLTSGSYEQYF
NA,TRBV7-3,TRBD2,TRBJ2-1,TGTGCCAGCACCCTGAGGGGGGTAGCGGGAGTTAGAGGCAATGAGCAGTTCTTC,CASTLRGVAGVRGNEQFF
NA,TRBV27,NA,TRBJ1-2,TGTGCCAGCAGCCCCGGGTCAGCCTTTGGCGGCTACACCTTC,CASSPGSAFGGYTF
NA,TRBV28,TRBD1,TRBJ2-7,TGTGCCAGGCCGGGACAGGCGGTCGTCGAGCAGTACTTC,CARPGQAVVEQYF
NA,TRBV6-1,NA,TRBJ2-7,TGTGTCAGCACGGGGAGCCTTAGCTCCTACGAGCAGTACTTC,CVSTGSLSSYEQYF
NA,TRBV11-1,NA,TRBJ1-3,TGTGCCAGCAGCTTAGCTGGGAACTCTGGAAACACCATATATTTT,CASSLAGNSGNTIYF